This TCR beta chain was captured by sequencing in a study of human versus mouse CDR3 diversity and MHC coevolution. With V trimmed by 6 bases and J by 7 bases, 9 bases remained unmatched. Looked up from germline, CDR1 is MRHNA and CDR2 is SNTAGT. This CDR3 has 14 residues. This table comes from immunoSEQ multiplex PCR, and its TCRdb copy is limited to in-frame clones, with some not included. Of around 77,000 clones in the sample, around 93% are singletons; the top ten hold roughly 0.16%. This receptor was taken from a person aged 25-75 years in good health. The sequencing input was naive CD4+ T cells from blood. Subset denoted: CD45RO-negative CD62L-positive naive CD4 T cells. The chain uses TRBV6-4 and TRBJ1-1, with 9 bases lining up with TRBD1. The CDR3 coding sequence is TGTGCCAGCAGGAGGACAGGGGACGGTTTTGAAGCTTTCTTT. Translation gives CASRRTGDGFEAFF.